Presented here are 30 T cell receptor beta chains from one specimen sequenced in a study of blood T cells in healthy people across ages. Primed by a sample-barcoded 5' primer and a J-beta primer mix, a second PCR proceeded for 7 to 11 cycles. Each CDR3 protein gets one entry after TCRdb re-called the 5' RACE reads with MiXCR. The sample carries fewer than 2,000,000 distinct CDR3 sequences, roughly a third recorded once. The source material was blood. The receptors were sampled from a woman in her thirties in good health.

The chain has TRBV29-1 and TRBJ1-5; D is ambiguous. Germline CDR1 reads SQVTM; CDR2 reads ANQGSEA. This CDR3 spans 14 amino acids. V lost 1 base and J 4 bases, leaving 11 bases between the germline ends. The CDR3 DNA follows: TGCAGCGTTGAAGGCTCAAGAGGGAATCAGCCCCAGCATTTT. Amino acid sequence: CSVEGSRGNQPQHF.

Concerning this clonotype itself: Since a much larger clone is just one base distant, this may be a read error. The chain has TRBV29-1 and TRBJ2-1; 10 bases fit TRBD2. Per the germline V gene, CDR1 is SQVTM and CDR2 is ANQGSEA. The CDR3 is 15 amino acids. With 4 bases clipped from V and 2 bases from J, the junction kept 5 bases outside the gene matches. The CDR3 region has the DNA TGCAGCGTTGGAGGAGCGGGAGGGACCTACAATGAGCAGTTCTTC. Its protein is CSVGGAGGTYNEQFF.

The DNA for the CDR3 is TGTGCCAGCAGCGTAGCTACGAAGCTCACTAGCACAGATACGCAGTATTTT. It yields the protein CASSVATKLTSTDTQYF. The chain combines TRBV9 with TRBJ2-3; D not certain. The germline V gene encodes CDR1 SGDLS and CDR2 YYNGEE. The CDR3 spans 17 residues. V was pared by 0 bases and J by 0 bases, with 14 bases between.

This clonotype has a count of ten or more. The V call is TRBV29-1, the J call TRBJ2-7; 7 bases fit TRBD2. The germline V gene has CDR1 SQVTM and CDR2 ANQGSEA. This CDR3 contains 12 residues. V was pared by 3 bases and J by 5 bases, with 4 bases of the junction left unmatched. CDR3 sequence reads: CSVEVGGNEQYF. Here the CDR3 DNA reads TGCAGCGTTGAGGTCGGGGGGAACGAGCAGTACTTC.

The chain is built from TRBV12-3 or TRBV12-4 and TRBJ2-1; tentatively, D is TRBD1 (6 bases). The CDR3 totals 15 residues. The V and J ends lost 4 bases and 8 bases respectively, with 18 bases between them. The CDR3 protein is CASSSPQGRGHEQFF. CDR3 nucleotides: TGTGCCAGCAGTTCCCCTCAGGGGAGAGGCCATGAGCAGTTCTTC.

In its sample, this clonotype was seen a few times. The chain combines TRBV10-3 with TRBJ2-3, with TRBD2 matching 9 bases. The CDR3 contains 15 residues. Germline CDR1 reads ENHRY; CDR2 reads SYGVKD. Germline trimming cut 6 bases from V and 4 bases from J; bases unmatched to any gene: 8. The chain's CDR3 is CAIRHAGGPPDTQYF. CDR3 sequence (DNA): TGTGCCATCAGGCACGCGGGAGGGCCCCCAGATACGCAGTATTTT.

The chain recombines TRBV5-1 with TRBJ1-2; D not resolved. This CDR3 spans 13 amino acids. Germline assignment: CDR1 SGHRS and CDR2 YFSETQ. Trimming stripped 4 bases from V and 8 bases from J, with 15 bases between. CDR3 sequence: CASSHDMGGGYTF. The CDR3 DNA reads as TGCGCCAGCAGCCACGACATGGGAGGCGGCTACACCTTC.

The V gene is TRBV29-1, the J gene TRBJ2-7, with TRBD1 identical over 8 bases. The last part of the DNA fits TRBJ2-5 better; the J call may be wrong. Germline V gene lookup returns CDR1 SQVTM and CDR2 ANQGSEA. CDR3 length: 14 residues. CDR3: CSVPDRVLGGTQYF. In DNA, the CDR3 is TGCAGCGTCCCGGACAGGGTACTGGGGGGGACCCAGTACTTC.

The chain links TRBV20-1 to TRBJ1-2; no clear D gene. The CDR3 length is 11 residues. CDR1 and CDR2 (germline): DFQATT, SNEGSKA (reference sequence). The CDR3 loop is CRANRRRGYTF. The CDR3 coding sequence is TGCAGGGCAAACCGACGTAGGGGCTACACCTTC.

The genes are TRBV5-5 and TRBJ2-1, with TRBD2 matching over 14 bases. Trimming removed 3 bases from V and 10 bases from J; junction bases left unmatched: 6. This CDR3 contains 15 residues. Looked up from germline, CDR1 is SGHKS and CDR2 is YYEKEE (reference sequence). Written as DNA, the CDR3 is TGTGCCAGCAGCTACGGGACTAGCGGGAGAGGGGAGCAGTTCTTC. This gives the protein CASSYGTSGRGEQFF.

This sequence joins TRBV10-2 and TRBJ2-7, with D hard to call. Per germline, CDR1 WSHSY and CDR2 SAAADI. CDR3 size: 13 residues. V was trimmed by 5 bases and J by 3 bases, leaving 11 bases between them. The CDR3 sequence: CASSPQDLYEQYF. The CDR3 DNA sequence: TGCGCCAGCAGTCCTCAAGATCTCTACGAGCAGTACTTC.

The chain employs TRBV7-8 and TRBJ1-6; tentative D call: TRBD1 (5 bases). From germline, CDR1 is SGHVS and CDR2 FQNEAQ. Trimming took 5 bases from V and 7 from J, leaving 12 bases between them. This CDR3 comprises 14 residues. The CDR3 spells CASSARERNSPLHF. In DNA, the CDR3 is TGTGCCAGCAGCGCCAGGGAGAGGAATTCACCCCTCCACTTT.

This clonotype was found a few times. The chain uses TRBV20-1 and TRBJ1-1; D uncertain. Germline V lookup: CDR1 DFQATT, CDR2 SNEGSKA (reference sequence). CDR3 size: 13 residues. Trimming stripped 0 bases from V and 0 bases from J, with 5 bases between. The CDR3 DNA is TGCAGTGCTAGAGATTGGTTGAACACTGAAGCTTTCTTT. Its protein is CSARDWLNTEAFF.

The chain joins TRBV3-1 to TRBJ2-5; 9 positions agree with TRBD2. CDR1 is LGHDT and CDR2 is YNNKEL in the germline V gene (reference sequence). The length of the CDR3 is 14 residues. V dropped 8 bases and J dropped 5; count of bases not matched to a gene: 9. Here the CDR3 DNA reads TGTGCCAGCGGGGATAGCGGGAGAGACGAGACCCAGTACTTC. Its protein is CASGDSGRDETQYF.

The V and J genes are TRBV2 and TRBJ2-5, with D unclear. The V gene lost 5 bases and the J gene lost 4 bases, with 14 bases spanning the gap. The CDR3 sequence is 14 residues long. The germline gives CDR1 SNHLY, CDR2 FYNNEI. The CDR3 protein is CASSTNIPGETQYF. Here the CDR3 DNA reads TGTGCCAGCAGTACGAATATCCCCGGAGAGACCCAGTACTTC.

The chain uses TRBV20-1 and TRBJ2-7, with TRBD2 matching 9 bases. Germline V gene sequence: CDR1 DFQATT, CDR2 SNEGSKA (reference sequence). The CDR3 is 15 residues long. Trimming at V came to 3 bases and at J to 4 bases, leaving 10 bases not matched to a gene. CDR3 DNA sequence: TGCAGTGCTAGTCCTTCCGGGACTAGCCAATACGAGCAGTACTTC. This codes for CSASPSGTSQYEQYF.

A few counts support this clonotype. The chain uses TRBV12-3 or TRBV12-4 and TRBJ2-1, with D hard to call. Trimming cost V 5 bases and J 7 bases, with 18 bases left between them. The CDR3 sequence is 15 residues long. The CDR3 DNA reads as TGTGCCAGCAGTCTCCTAGAGGTCCCTAGGAATGAGCAGTTCTTC. Its protein is CASSLLEVPRNEQFF.

The CDR3 protein is CASSLSGRHYNEQFF. The CDR3 nucleotides read TGTGCCAGCAGTTTATCTGGGAGGCACTACAATGAGCAGTTCTTC. The V call is TRBV27, the J call TRBJ2-1; TRBD2 might be the D (6 bases). Looked up from germline, CDR1 is MNHEY and CDR2 is SMNVEV (reference sequence). The CDR3 has 15 residues. Trimming cost V 0 bases and J 3 bases, with 9 bases left between them.

This clonotype was picked up many times. This rearrangement joins TRBV10-3 to TRBJ2-4, with unresolved D. V was clipped by 0 bases and J by 3 bases, with 12 bases between them. The length of the CDR3 is 16 residues. The V gene's germline CDR1 is ENHRY and CDR2 SYGVKD. CDR3 protein: CAISESGARGKNIQYF. CDR3 DNA: TGTGCCATCAGTGAGTCGGGTGCAAGAGGCAAAAACATTCAGTACTTC.

A few counts support this clonotype. The chain links TRBV20-1 to TRBJ1-4; D unclear. Trimming left V 1 base short and J 5 bases short, with 11 bases between. CDR1 and CDR2 from the germline V gene are DFQATT and SNEGSKA (reference sequence). The CDR3 spans 14 residues. Here the CDR3 reads CSARVPGGNEKLFF. CDR3 DNA sequence: TGCAGTGCTAGAGTGCCCGGAGGAAATGAAAAACTGTTTTTT.

The J gene is TRBJ2-4, the V gene TRBV20-1; D uncertain. The J call is uncertain, as TRBJ2-7 better fits the DNA end. The CDR3 loop spans 10 amino acids. Germline CDR1 is DFQATT and CDR2 is SNEGSKA (reference sequence). The CDR3 loop reads CSASDNEQYF. For the CDR3, the DNA is TGCAGTGCTAGCGACAACGAGCAGTACTTC.

The rearrangement uses TRBV5-1 and TRBJ2-5; D might be TRBD1 or TRBD2, each matching 5 bases. The germline V gene encodes CDR1 SGHRS and CDR2 YFSETQ. Trimming took off 4 bases at V and 5 bases at J, with 21 bases between the two ends. This CDR3 has 16 amino acids. As DNA, the CDR3 is TGCGCCAGCAGCCCAGAGGGACCAAAAGTGGGGGAGACCCAGTACTTC. Its translation: CASSPEGPKVGETQYF.

The chain recombines TRBV9 with TRBJ2-1; TRBD1 is a possible D gene (5 bases). The CDR3 totals 16 residues. The germline V gene has CDR1 SGDLS and CDR2 YYNGEE. The V and J ends lost 0 bases and 9 bases respectively, with 19 bases between them. CDR3 loop: CASSVGGAPRSGEQFF. CDR3 nucleotide sequence: TGTGCCAGCAGCGTAGGGGGCGCCCCCCGGAGTGGTGAGCAGTTCTTC.

The V call is TRBV11-1, the J call TRBJ2-1; D is possibly TRBD2 (6 bases). Looked up from germline, CDR1 is SGHAT and CDR2 is FQDESV (reference sequence). This CDR3 has 15 residues. With 8 bases removed from V and 1 base from J, the gap between germline ends came to 15 bases. This CDR3 is CASVRGVGSYNEQFF. For the CDR3, the DNA is TGTGCCAGCGTCCGCGGGGTGGGGTCCTACAATGAGCAGTTCTTC.

The chain links TRBV6-5 to TRBJ2-7; 11 bases map to TRBD2. The CDR3 is 15 amino acids. V lost 6 bases to trimming and J lost 4 bases; unmatched junction nucleotides: 8. CDR1 is MNHEY and CDR2 is SVGAGI in the germline V gene. The DNA for the CDR3 is TGTGCCAGCAGAAAGGGGGTAGCGGGGGGGTACGAGCAGTACTTC. Protein: CASRKGVAGGYEQYF.

This chain links TRBV7-2 with TRBJ1-5; no reliable D call. Trimming removed 0 bases from V and 3 bases from J, with 6 bases in between. Germline-derived CDR1 and CDR2 are SGHTA and FQGNSA. The CDR3 extends over 14 amino acids. CDR3 sequence reads: CASSLAQSNQPQHF. The CDR3 nucleotides read TGTGCCAGCAGCTTAGCCCAGTCCAATCAGCCCCAGCATTTT. Variable domain in full (rest from reference TRBV7-2 and TRBJ1-5): GAGVSQSPSNKVTEKGKDVELRCDPISGHTALYWYRQSLGQGLEFLIYFQGNSAPDKSGLPSDRFSAERTGGSVSTLTIQRTQQEDSAVYLCASSLAQSNQPQHFGDGTRLSIL.

The chain uses TRBV27 and TRBJ2-7, with 9 nucleotides matching TRBD2. Germline V CDR1 and CDR2: MNHEY, SMNVEV (reference sequence). The CDR3 runs 15 residues. V dropped 5 bases and J dropped 3; count of bases not matched to a gene: 8. As DNA, the CDR3 is TGTGCCAGCAGTGCGGGGGGGGGTTTATTCTACGAGCAGTACTTC. Its translation: CASSAGGGLFYEQYF.

This clonotype was counted at least ten times. V is TRBV20-1 and J is TRBJ2-7; 11 bases are shared with TRBD2. This CDR3 spans 18 amino acids. J was trimmed by 7 bases and V by 6 bases; bases with no gene match: 23. Germline-derived CDR1 and CDR2 are DFQATT and SNEGSKA (reference sequence). The CDR3 DNA sequence: TGCAGTGCCCACCACGCCGGGACTAGCGGACCAACCTCCCGAGAGCAGTACTTC. This sequence encodes CSAHHAGTSGPTSREQYF.

This clonotype has a handful of counts. The chain combines TRBV6-5 with TRBJ2-3; D perhaps matches TRBD1 (5 bases). V was cut by 2 bases and J by 3 bases, with 9 bases left in between. Germline assignment: CDR1 MNHEY and CDR2 SVGAGI. The CDR3 sequence is 14 residues long. The CDR3 loop reads CASSYTDRTDTQYF. The CDR3 region has the DNA TGTGCCAGCAGTTACACAGACAGAACAGATACGCAGTATTTT.

The rearrangement uses TRBV29-1 and TRBJ1-5, with D perhaps matching TRBD1 (6 bases). The germline gives CDR1 SQVTM, CDR2 ANQGSEA. The CDR3 length is 14 residues. CDR3 protein: CSAARGNPNQPQHF. CDR3 coding DNA: TGCAGTGCTGCGAGGGGGAACCCGAATCAGCCCCAGCATTTT. Full variable domain (rest looked up from reference TRBV29-1 and TRBJ1-5): SAVISQKPSRDICQRGTSLTIQCQVDSQVTMMFWYRQQPGQSLTLIATANQGSEATYESGFVIDKFPISRPNLTFSTLTVSNMSPEDSSIYLCSAARGNPNQPQHFGDGTRLSIL.